This T cell receptor (beta chain) was profiled in a study of CD8 T cells in ankylosing spondylitis. Study-wide points: Significantly higher representation of disease-linked clones was reported for matched ankylosing spondylitis synovial fluid. Disease-linked clones bore a CD8+ phenotype, appearing relatively rarely in peripheral blood. Certain motif variants had earlier appeared in reactive arthritis synovial fluid and blood.

In the case of this clonotype: No antigen is known for it.

The ends were cut back, 4 bases at V and 0 bases at J, with 10 bases in the middle. CDR3 length equals 15 residues. Germline lookup yields CDR1 MGHRA and CDR2 YSYEKL. TCRdb reanalysed the 5' RACE reads using MiXCR and keeps one entry per CDR3 protein. The table lists about 150,000 distinct CDR3 sequences, under 55% of them singletons. V gene TRBV4-1 combines with J gene TRBJ1-5; TRBD1 might be the D (6 bases). Sequencing was done on a sample of synovial fluid, either unsorted or a sorted T cell fraction (not recorded which). This clonotype was obtained from a male donor with ankylosing spondylitis. CDR3 coding DNA: TGCGCCAGCAGCCTAGGACAGTTTAGCAATCAGCCCCAGCATTTT. As protein: CASSLGQFSNQPQHF.